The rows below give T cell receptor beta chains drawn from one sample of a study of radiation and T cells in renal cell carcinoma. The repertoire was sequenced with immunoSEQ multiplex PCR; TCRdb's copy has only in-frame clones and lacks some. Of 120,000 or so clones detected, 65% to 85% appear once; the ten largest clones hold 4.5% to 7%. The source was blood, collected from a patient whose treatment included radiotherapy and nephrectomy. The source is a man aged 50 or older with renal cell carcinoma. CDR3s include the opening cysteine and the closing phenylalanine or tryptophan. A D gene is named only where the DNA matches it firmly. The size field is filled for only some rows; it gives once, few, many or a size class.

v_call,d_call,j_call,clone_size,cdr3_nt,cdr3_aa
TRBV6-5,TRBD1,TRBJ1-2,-,TGTGCCAGCAGTCCACAGGGGAACTATGGCTACACCTTC,CASSPQGNYGYTF
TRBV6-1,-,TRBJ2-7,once,TGTGCCAGCAGTGAACAAGCGTACGAGCAGTACTTC,CASSEQAYEQYF
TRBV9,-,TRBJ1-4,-,TGTGCCAGCAGTAAGGGCAGAGATGAAAAACTGTTTTTT,CASSKGRDEKLFF
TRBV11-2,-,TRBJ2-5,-,TGTGCCAGCAGCTCCGGACACGGCCAAGAGACCCAGTACTTC,CASSSGHGQETQYF
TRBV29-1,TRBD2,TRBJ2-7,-,TGCAGCGTTGCCCTGGATAGCGGGGAGCAGTACTTC,CSVALDSGEQYF
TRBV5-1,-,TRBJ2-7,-,TGCGCCAGCAGCTTGGAGGGTCAAGAGCAGTACTTC,CASSLEGQEQYF
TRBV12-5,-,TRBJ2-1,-,TGTGCTAGTGGTCCCCCGGGGCGGAAGAGCTCCTACAATGAGCAGTTCTTC,CASGPPGRKSSYNEQFF
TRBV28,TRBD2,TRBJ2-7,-,TGTGCCAGCCTCGCGAGGACTAGCGGTTACGAGCAGTACTTC,CASLARTSGYEQYF
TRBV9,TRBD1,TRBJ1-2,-,TGTGCCAGCAGCCCCACCGGGACAGGGGACGGCTACACCTTC,CASSPTGTGDGYTF
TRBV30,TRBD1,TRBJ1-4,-,TGTGCCTGGAGCGACAGGGATGGGAAACTGTTTTTT,CAWSDRDGKLFF
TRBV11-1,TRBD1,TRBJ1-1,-,TGTGCCAGCAGCTTAGTGGCCTTCCAGACAGGGGCGAACACTGAAGCTTTCTTT,CASSLVAFQTGANTEAFF
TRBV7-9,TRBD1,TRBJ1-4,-,TGTGCCAGCAGCTCTGGACAGGGAGTTTGGACTAATGAAAAACTGTTTTTT,CASSSGQGVWTNEKLFF
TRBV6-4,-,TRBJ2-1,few,TGTGCCAGCAGTGACAGGGGTAACAATGAGCAGTTCTTC,CASSDRGNNEQFF
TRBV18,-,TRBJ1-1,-,TGTGCCAGCTCCCCTGACGCGTACACTGAAGCTTTCTTT,CASSPDAYTEAFF
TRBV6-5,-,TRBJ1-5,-,TGTGCCAGCAGACAGGGAAGTTGGAATCAGCCCCAGCATTTT,CASRQGSWNQPQHF
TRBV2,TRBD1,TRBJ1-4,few,TGTGCCAGCAGTGATACAGGGGCAGAAAAACTGTTTTTT,CASSDTGAEKLFF
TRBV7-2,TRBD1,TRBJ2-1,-,TGTGCCAGCAGACAGAGGGAAAGGGGGCCGGATGAGCAGTTCTTC,CASRQRERGPDEQFF
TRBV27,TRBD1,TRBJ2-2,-,TGTGCCAGCAGTTTACAGGGGGCTCGCCCCGGGGAGCTGTTTTTT,CASSLQGARPGELFF
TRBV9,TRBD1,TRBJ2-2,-,TGTGCCAGCAGCGTACGACAGGGAATGATTCTCGGGGAGCTGTTTTTT,CASSVRQGMILGELFF
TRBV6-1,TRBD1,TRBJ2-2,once,TGTGCCAGCAGTGGACCAGGGGGCTCGGGCACCGGGGAGCTGTTTTTT,CASSGPGGSGTGELFF
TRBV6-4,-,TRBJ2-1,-,TGTGCCAGCAGCCCCTTCAATAGGGAAAATGAGCAGTTCTTC,CASSPFNRENEQFF
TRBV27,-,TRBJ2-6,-,TGTGCCAGCAGTTTATCAGGGACCATCGTCCTGACTTTC,CASSLSGTIVLTF
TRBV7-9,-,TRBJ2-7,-,TGTGCCAGCAGCTTATCCCAATTCAGGGGGGAGGACGAGCAGTACTTC,CASSLSQFRGEDEQYF
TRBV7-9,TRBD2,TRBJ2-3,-,TGTGCCAGCAGCTTTAGCGGGGGGGCTGCAGATACGCAGTATTTT,CASSFSGGAADTQYF
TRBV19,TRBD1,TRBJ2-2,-,TGTGCCAGTAGGCAGGGGGCGGGCGGGGAGCTGTTTTTT,CASRQGAGGELFF
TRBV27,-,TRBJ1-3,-,TGTGCCAGCAGTTTCTACCCGGGGCTCTCTGGAAACACCATATATTTT,CASSFYPGLSGNTIYF
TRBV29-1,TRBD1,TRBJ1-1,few,TGCAGCGGCAAGGGACAGGTGAACACTGAAGCTTTCTTT,CSGKGQVNTEAFF
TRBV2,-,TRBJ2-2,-,TGTGCCAGCCGGGACTGGTGGTCCGGGGAGCTGTTTTTT,CASRDWWSGELFF
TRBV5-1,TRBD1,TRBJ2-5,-,TGCGCCAGCAGCTCCTTAGCCGGACAGGGCGCGACCCAGTACTTC,CASSSLAGQGATQYF
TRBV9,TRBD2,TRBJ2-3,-,TGTGCCAGCAGCAGTCGGGGGGGTCAAACAGATACGCAGTATTTT,CASSSRGGQTDTQYF
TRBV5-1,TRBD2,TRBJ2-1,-,TGCGCCAGCAGCTTGCCCCCGGGAGGGCCGGTGGGTGAGCAGTTCTTC,CASSLPPGGPVGEQFF
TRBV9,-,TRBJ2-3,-,TGTGCCAGCAGCGTATTTGGGCCGGATTCAAAAGATACGCAGTATTTT,CASSVFGPDSKDTQYF
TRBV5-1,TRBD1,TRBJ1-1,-,TGCGCCAGCAGCTCCGGCCGGACAGGGAGCACTGAAGCTTTCTTT,CASSSGRTGSTEAFF
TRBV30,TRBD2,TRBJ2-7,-,TGTGCCTGGACATTAGCGGGGGGGAGCTACGAGCAGTACTTC,CAWTLAGGSYEQYF
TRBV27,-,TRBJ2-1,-,TGTGCCAGCAGGCCGGGGGGCATTTACAATGAGCAGTTCTTC,CASRPGGIYNEQFF
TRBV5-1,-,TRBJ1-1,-,TGCGCCAGCAGCTTGGCGGGGTTAACTGAAGCTTTCTTT,CASSLAGLTEAFF
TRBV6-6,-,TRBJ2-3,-,TGTGCCAGCCTAGGGGGTTGGCAGGGAACAGATACGCAGTATTTT,CASLGGWQGTDTQYF
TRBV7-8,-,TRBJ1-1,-,TGTGCCAGCAGCTGGCAGGGTAGCACTGAAGCTTTCTTT,CASSWQGSTEAFF
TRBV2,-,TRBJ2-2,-,TGTGCCAGCAACGCCGGGCTATCCTTCCCCGGGGAGCTGTTTTTT,CASNAGLSFPGELFF
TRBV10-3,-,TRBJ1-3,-,TGTGCCATCGTAGCCGAAAGGGGAAACACCATATATTTT,CAIVAERGNTIYF
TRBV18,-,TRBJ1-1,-,TGTGCCAGCCACCAGGCCAGGGACCACACTGAAGCTTTCTTT,CASHQARDHTEAFF
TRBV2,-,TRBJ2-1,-,TGTGCCAGCAGTGAAGCGCTTTGGGTAATGGGGCAGTTCTTC,CASSEALWVMGQFF
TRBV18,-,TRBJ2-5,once,TGTGCCAGCTCACCACAGAACCAACAAGAGACCCAGTACTTC,CASSPQNQQETQYF
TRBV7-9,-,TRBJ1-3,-,TGTGCCAGCAGTCGTCAGGGTTATGGAGGAAACACCATATATTTT,CASSRQGYGGNTIYF
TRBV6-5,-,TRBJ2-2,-,TGTGCCAGCAGTTACGGCGTCGGACCACTAGGGGGGGAGCTGTTTTTT,CASSYGVGPLGGELFF
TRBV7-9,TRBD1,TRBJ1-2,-,TGTGCCAGCAGCCCCCGCGGCGGCGACAGGGGAGGGGGCTACACCTTC,CASSPRGGDRGGGYTF